In its sample, the clone carrying this TCR beta chain was seen a few times. Its antigen is not identified. The V end was cut by 7 bases, the J end by 4 bases, with 9 bases between. This CDR3 has 12 residues. Germline CDR1 reads MDHEN; CDR2 reads SYDVKM. These data belong to a study of cytomegalovirus exposure and HLA in healthy donors. Background on the study: The early release's HLA-typed donors yielded 70 million to 85 million unique TCRs.

The PCR employed 60 Vbeta primers together with 13 Jbeta primers. Sequencing was performed with immunoSEQ multiplex PCR; in TCRdb, only in-frame clones are kept and a portion is missing. Found here are roughly 97,000 clones, less than 9.5% of them singletons; the top ten hold about 4.7%. Study observations and caveats: Previous analysis showed most TCR beta V segments were productive about 87% or about 30% of the time. Equally common other TCR beta chains were less clonally expanded than HLA-associated ones, a later analysis found. Later analysis identified a missense DCLRE1C variant that was linked to TCR beta V- and J-gene trimming.

The source is a man aged 45-60 years in good health and CMV-seropositive. The chain links TRBV28 to TRBJ2-3; no clear D gene. The sequencing sample was made of PBMCs. The CDR3, as DNA: TGTGCCAGCATCTCCCAGGCAGATACGCAGTATTTT. Translated, it gives CASISQADTQYF.